This TCR beta chain appears in the sequencing data of a study of cytomegalovirus exposure and HLA in healthy donors. The PCR made use of 60 Vbeta and 13 Jbeta primers. Generated by immunoSEQ multiplex PCR, the TCRdb table keeps only in-frame clones and is missing some. In the table there are 70,000 to 95,000 clones, approximately 79% of which are singletons. V was shortened by 3 bases and J by 8 bases, with 5 bases between the two germline ends. The CDR3 consists of 11 residues. The V gene's germline CDR1 is SNHLY and CDR2 FYNNEI. This chain joins TRBV2 and TRBJ1-3; the D is unclear. The material sequenced was PBMCs. The origin of this receptor is a human donor in good health. The CDR3 DNA is TGTGCCAGCAGTGAGGAGTACACCATATATTTT. This translates into CASSEEYTIYF.